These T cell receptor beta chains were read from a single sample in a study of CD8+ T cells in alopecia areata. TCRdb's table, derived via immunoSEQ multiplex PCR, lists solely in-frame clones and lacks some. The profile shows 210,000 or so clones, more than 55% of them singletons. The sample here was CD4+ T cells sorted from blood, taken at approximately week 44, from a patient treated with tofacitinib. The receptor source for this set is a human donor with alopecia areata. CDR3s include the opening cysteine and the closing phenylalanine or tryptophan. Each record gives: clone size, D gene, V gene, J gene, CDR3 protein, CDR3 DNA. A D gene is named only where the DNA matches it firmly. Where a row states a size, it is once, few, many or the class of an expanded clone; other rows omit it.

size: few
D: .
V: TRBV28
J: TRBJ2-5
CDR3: CASSRHGPKETQYF
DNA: TGTGCCAGCAGTCGACACGGGCCGAAAGAGACCCAGTACTTC

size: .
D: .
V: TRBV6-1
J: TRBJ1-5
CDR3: CASSEASPVSSNQPQHF
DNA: TGTGCCAGCAGTGAAGCGTCGCCAGTATCGAGCAATCAGCCCCAGCATTTT

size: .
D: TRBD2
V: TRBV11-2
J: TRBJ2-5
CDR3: CASSRRTSGGVFWLAQYF
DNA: TGTGCCAGCAGCCGTAGGACTAGCGGGGGTGTATTCTGGTTGGCCCAGTACTTC

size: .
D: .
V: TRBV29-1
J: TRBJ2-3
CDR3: CSVRGVLTDTQYF
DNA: TGCAGCGTTCGAGGGGTTCTGACAGATACGCAGTATTTT

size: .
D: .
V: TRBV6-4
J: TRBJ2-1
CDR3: CASSSSPLTMNEQFF
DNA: TGTGCCAGCAGCTCTAGCCCACTCACCATGAATGAGCAGTTCTTC

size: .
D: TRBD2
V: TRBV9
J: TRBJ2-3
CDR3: CASSVEASGGDTDTQYF
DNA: TGTGCCAGCAGCGTAGAGGCTAGCGGGGGGGACACAGATACGCAGTATTTT

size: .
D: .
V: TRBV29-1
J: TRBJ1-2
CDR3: CSVEDPDSIAPNYGYTF
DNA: TGCAGCGTTGAAGATCCGGATTCTATCGCCCCTAACTATGGCTACACCTTC

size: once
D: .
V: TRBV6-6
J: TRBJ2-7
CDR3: CASSYPECSEQYF
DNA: TGTGCCAGCAGTTACCCGGAGTGTAGCGAGCAGTACTTC

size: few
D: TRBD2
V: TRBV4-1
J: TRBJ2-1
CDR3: CASSQATTSGAYNEQFF
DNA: TGCGCCAGCAGCCAGGCCACGACTAGCGGGGCCTACAATGAGCAGTTCTTC

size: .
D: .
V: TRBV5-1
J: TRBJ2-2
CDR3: CASSLGATGELFF
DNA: TGCGCCAGCAGCTTGGGCGCGACCGGGGAGCTGTTTTTT

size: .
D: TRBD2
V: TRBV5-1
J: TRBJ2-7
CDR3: CASSTSGVNEQYF
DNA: TGCGCCAGCAGTACTAGCGGGGTTAACGAGCAGTACTTC

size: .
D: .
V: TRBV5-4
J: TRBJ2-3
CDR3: CASSFWGATDTQYF
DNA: TGTGCCAGCAGCTTTTGGGGGGCCACGGATACGCAGTATTTT

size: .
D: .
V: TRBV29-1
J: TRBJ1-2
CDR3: CSVDGLGRTYGYTF
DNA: TGCAGCGTTGATGGTTTGGGGCGCACCTATGGCTACACCTTC

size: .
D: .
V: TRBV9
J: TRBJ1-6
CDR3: CASSKNPNSPLHF
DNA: TGTGCCAGCAGCAAAAACCCGAATTCACCCCTCCACTTT

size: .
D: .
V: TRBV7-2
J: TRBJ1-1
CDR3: CASSLEALNTEAFF
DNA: TGTGCCAGCAGCTTAGAGGCCCTAAACACTGAAGCTTTCTTT

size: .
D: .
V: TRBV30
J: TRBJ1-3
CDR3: CAWIDKLSSGNTIYF
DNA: TGTGCCTGGATCGATAAGCTGTCCTCTGGAAACACCATATATTTT

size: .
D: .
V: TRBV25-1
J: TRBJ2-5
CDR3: CASSEGDEETQYF
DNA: TGTGCCAGCAGTGAAGGGGATGAAGAGACCCAGTACTTC

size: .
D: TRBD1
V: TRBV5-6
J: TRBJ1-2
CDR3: CASSEGQGRYTF
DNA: TGTGCCAGCAGCGAGGGACAGGGTCGCTACACCTTC

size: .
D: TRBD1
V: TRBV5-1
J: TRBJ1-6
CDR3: CASSLTGESSPLHF
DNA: TGCGCCAGCAGCTTGACAGGGGAGAGTTCACCCCTCCACTTT

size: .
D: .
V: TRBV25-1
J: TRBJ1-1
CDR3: CASSVGMNTEAFF
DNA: TGTGCCAGCAGTGTAGGCATGAACACTGAAGCTTTCTTT

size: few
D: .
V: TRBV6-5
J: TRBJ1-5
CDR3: CASRLTAGEQPQHF
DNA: TGTGCCAGCAGGCTGACTGCTGGGGAGCAGCCCCAGCATTTT

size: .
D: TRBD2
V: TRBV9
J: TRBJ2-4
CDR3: CASSVDPSGPKNIQYF
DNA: TGTGCCAGCAGCGTAGATCCTAGCGGGCCCAAAAACATTCAGTACTTC

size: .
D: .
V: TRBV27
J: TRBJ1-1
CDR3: CASSPPGLMNTEAFF
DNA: TGTGCCAGCAGTCCTCCTGGTTTGATGAACACTGAAGCTTTCTTT

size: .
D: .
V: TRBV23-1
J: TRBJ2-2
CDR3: CASSLVLLGELFF
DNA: TGCGCCAGCAGTCTTGTACTCCTCGGGGAGCTGTTTTTT

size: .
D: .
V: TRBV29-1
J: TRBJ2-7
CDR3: CSPPGQGGNEQYF
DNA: TGCAGCCCCCCGGGTCAGGGAGGCAACGAGCAGTACTTC

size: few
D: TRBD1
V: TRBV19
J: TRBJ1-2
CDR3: CASSAGQGHSYGYTF
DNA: TGTGCCAGTAGTGCCGGACAGGGGCATAGCTATGGCTACACCTTC

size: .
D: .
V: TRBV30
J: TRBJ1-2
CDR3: CAWSVRAAGDGYTF
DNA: TGTGCCTGGAGTGTACGGGCAGCGGGGGATGGCTACACCTTC

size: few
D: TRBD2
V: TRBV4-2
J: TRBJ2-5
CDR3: CASSQGTSGGVYQETQYF
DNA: TGTGCCAGCAGCCAGGGGACTAGCGGGGGCGTGTACCAAGAGACCCAGTACTTC

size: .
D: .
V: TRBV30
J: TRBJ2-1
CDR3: CAWSGDSPGEFF
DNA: TGTGCCTGGAGTGGGGACTCCCCGGGGGAGTTCTTC

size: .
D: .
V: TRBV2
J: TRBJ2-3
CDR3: CASRGPGTDTQYF
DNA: TGTGCCAGCAGGGGGCCTGGCACAGATACGCAGTATTTT

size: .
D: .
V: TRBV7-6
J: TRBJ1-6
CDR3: CASSLNEDSPLHF
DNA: TGTGCCAGCAGCTTAAATGAGGATTCACCCCTCCACTTT

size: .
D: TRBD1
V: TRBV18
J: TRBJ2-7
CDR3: CASSPPGTVTYEQYF
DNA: TGTGCCAGCTCACCACCCGGGACAGTGACCTACGAGCAGTACTTC

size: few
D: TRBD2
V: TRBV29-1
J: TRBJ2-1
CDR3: CSVRIRAGGPNEQFF
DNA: TGCAGCGTTCGGATTAGAGCGGGGGGGCCCAATGAGCAGTTCTTC

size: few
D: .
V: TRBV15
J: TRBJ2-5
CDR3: CATSRATSDQYF
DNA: TGTGCCACCAGCAGAGCTACCTCGGATCAGTACTTC

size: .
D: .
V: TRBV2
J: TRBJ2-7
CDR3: CASRGGAAYEQYF
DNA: TGTGCCAGCAGAGGAGGGGCAGCCTACGAGCAGTACTTC

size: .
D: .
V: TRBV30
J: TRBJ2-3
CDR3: CAWSDGGGSTDTQYF
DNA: TGTGCCTGGAGCGATGGAGGGGGCTCCACAGATACGCAGTATTTT

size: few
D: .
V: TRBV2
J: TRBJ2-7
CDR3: CASSGMGGLGEQYF
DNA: TGTGCCAGCAGTGGCATGGGGGGATTGGGAGAGCAGTACTTC